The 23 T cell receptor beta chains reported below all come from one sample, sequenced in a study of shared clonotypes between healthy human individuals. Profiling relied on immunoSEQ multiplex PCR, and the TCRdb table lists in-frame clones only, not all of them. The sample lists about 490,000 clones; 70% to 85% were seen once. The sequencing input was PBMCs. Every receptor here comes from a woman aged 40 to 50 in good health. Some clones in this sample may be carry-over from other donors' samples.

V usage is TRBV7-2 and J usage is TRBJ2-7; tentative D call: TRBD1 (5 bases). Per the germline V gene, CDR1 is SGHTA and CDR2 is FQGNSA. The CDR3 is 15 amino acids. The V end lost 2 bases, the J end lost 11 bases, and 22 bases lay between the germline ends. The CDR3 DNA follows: TGTGCCAGCAGCTTATCTCTGGCTAGGTCAGGGTCGAAGTACTTC. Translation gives CASSLSLARSGSKYF.

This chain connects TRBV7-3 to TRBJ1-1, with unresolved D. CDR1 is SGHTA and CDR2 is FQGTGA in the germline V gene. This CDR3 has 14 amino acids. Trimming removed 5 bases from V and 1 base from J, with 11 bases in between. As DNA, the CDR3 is TGTGCCAGCAGCCCAGGATCCTCGAACACTGAAGCTTTCTTT. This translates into CASSPGSSNTEAFF.

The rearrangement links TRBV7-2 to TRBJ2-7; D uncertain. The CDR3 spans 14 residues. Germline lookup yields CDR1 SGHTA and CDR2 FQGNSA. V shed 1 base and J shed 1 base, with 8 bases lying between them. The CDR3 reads CASSLGKFSYEQYF. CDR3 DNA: TGTGCCAGCAGCTTAGGGAAATTTTCCTACGAGCAGTACTTC.

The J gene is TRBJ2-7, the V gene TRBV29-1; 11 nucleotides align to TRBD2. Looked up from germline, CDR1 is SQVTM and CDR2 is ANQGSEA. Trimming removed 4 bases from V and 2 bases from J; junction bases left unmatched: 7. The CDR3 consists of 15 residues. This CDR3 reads CSVAGTSGATYEQYF. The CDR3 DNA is TGCAGCGTTGCGGGGACTAGCGGTGCGACCTACGAGCAGTACTTC.

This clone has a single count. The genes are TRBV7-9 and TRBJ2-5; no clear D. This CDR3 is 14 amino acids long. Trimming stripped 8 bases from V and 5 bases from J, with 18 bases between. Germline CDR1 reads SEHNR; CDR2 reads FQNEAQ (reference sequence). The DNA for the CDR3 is TGTGCCAGCGGTGAGACCGGGCCGCGGGAGACCCAGTACTTC. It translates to CASGETGPRETQYF.

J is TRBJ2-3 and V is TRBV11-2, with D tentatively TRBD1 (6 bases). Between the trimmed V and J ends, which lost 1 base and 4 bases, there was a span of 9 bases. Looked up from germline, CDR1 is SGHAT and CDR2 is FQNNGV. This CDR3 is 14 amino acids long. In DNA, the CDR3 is TGTGCCAGCAGCTTAGGAGGGGGTCCAGATACGCAGTATTTT. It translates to CASSLGGGPDTQYF.

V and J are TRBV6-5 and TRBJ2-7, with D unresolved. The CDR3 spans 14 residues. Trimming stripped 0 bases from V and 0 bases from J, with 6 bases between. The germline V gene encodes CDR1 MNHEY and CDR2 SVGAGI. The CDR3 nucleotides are TGTGCCAGCAGTTACTCGGATAGCTCCTACGAGCAGTACTTC. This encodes CASSYSDSSYEQYF.

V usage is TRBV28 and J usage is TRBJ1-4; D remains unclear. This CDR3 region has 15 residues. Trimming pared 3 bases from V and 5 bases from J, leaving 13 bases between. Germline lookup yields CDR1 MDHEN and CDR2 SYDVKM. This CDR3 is CASSFGGYGNEKLFF. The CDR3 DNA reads TGTGCCAGCAGTTTTGGAGGATACGGCAATGAAAAACTGTTTTTT.

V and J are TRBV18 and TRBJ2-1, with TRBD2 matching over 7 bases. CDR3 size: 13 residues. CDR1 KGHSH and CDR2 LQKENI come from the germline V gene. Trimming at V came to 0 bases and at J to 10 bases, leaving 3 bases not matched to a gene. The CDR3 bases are TGTGCCAGCTCACCACCGGGACTACCCGAGCAGTTCTTC. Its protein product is CASSPPGLPEQFF.

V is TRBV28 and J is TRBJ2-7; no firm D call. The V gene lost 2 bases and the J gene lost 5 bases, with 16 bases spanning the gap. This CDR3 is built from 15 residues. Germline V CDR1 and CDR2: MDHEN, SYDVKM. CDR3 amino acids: CASSLMTDGLDEQYF. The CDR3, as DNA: TGTGCCAGCAGTTTAATGACGGATGGCTTGGACGAGCAGTACTTC.

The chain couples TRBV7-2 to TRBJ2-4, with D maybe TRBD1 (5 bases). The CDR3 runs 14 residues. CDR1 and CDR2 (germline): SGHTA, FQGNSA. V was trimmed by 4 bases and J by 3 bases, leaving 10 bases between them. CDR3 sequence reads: CASSSQDIKNIQYF. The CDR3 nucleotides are TGTGCCAGCAGCTCACAGGATATCAAAAACATTCAGTACTTC. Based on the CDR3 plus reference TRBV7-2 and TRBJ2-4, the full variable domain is GAGVSQSPSNKVTEKGKDVELRCDPISGHTALYWYRQSLGQGLEFLIYFQGNSAPDKSGLPSDRFSAERTGGSVSTLTIQRTQQEDSAVYLCASSSQDIKNIQYFGAGTRLSVL.

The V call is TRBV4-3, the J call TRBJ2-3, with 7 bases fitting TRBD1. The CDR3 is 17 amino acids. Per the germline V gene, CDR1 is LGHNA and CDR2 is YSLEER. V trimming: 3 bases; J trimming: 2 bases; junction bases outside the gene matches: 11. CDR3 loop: CASSHQTGEILTDTQYF. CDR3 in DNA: TGCGCCAGCAGCCACCAAACAGGGGAAATACTCACAGATACGCAGTATTTT.

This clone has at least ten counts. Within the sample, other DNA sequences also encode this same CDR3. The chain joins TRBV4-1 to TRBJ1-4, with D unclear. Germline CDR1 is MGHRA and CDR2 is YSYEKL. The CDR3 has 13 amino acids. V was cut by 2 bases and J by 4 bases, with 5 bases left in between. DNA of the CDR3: TGCGCCAGCAGCCAATGGCGTAATGAAAAACTGTTTTTT. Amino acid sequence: CASSQWRNEKLFF.

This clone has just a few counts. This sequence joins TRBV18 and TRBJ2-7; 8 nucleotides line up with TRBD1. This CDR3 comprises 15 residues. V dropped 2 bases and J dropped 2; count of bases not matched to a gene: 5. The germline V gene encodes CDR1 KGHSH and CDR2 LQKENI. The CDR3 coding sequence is TGTGCCAGCTCACCAGCAACAGGGGGTCCCTACGAGCAGTACTTC. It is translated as CASSPATGGPYEQYF.

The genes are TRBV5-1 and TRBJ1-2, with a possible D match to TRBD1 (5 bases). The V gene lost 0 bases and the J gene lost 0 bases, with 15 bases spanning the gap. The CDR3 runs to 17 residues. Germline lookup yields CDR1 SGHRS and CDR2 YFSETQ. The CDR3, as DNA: TGCGCCAGCAGCTTGGAGGGGTTGACAGATGCTAACTATGGCTACACCTTC. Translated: CASSLEGLTDANYGYTF. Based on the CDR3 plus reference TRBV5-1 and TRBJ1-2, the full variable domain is KAGVTQTPRYLIKTRGQQVTLSCSPISGHRSVSWYQQTPGQGLQFLFEYFSETQRNKGNFPGRFSGRQFSNSRSEMNVSTLELGDSALYLCASSLEGLTDANYGYTFGSGTRLTVV.

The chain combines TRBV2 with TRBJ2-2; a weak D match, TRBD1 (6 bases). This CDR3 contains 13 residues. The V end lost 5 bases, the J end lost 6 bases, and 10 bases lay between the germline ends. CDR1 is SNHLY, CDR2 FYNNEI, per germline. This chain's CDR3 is CASSLQGPGELFF. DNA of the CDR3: TGTGCCAGCAGTCTACAGGGACCCGGGGAGCTGTTTTTT.

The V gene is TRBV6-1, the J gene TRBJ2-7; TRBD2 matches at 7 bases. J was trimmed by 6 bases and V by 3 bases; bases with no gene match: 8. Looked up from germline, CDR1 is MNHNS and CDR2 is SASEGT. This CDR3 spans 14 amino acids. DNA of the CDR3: TGTGCCAGCAGTGAGGCCGGACTAGTGGGCGAGCAGTACTTC. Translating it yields CASSEAGLVGEQYF.

DNA for the CDR3: TGCAGCACGGAGACTTTGGACAGGGCCACAGATACGCAGTATTTT. Residues: CSTETLDRATDTQYF. The chain is built from TRBV29-1 and TRBJ2-3; 8 nucleotides line up with TRBD1. This CDR3 has 15 residues. V gave up 8 bases and J gave up 2 bases; unmatched junction bases: 12. Germline V gives CDR1 SQVTM, CDR2 ANQGSEA.

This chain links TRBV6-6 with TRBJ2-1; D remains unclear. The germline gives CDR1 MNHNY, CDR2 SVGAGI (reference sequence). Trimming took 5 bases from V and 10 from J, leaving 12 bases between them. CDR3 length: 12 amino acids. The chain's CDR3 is CASSPVGVEQFF. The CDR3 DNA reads TGTGCCAGCAGTCCGGTCGGCGTGGAGCAGTTCTTC.

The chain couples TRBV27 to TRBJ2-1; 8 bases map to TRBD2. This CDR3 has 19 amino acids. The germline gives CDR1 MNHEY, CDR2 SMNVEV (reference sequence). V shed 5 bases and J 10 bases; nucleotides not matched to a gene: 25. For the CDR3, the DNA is TGTGCCAGCAGTGCGGACCCGGTTAGGCTAGCGGGCGAGGGGCGGGAGCAGTTCTTC. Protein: CASSADPVRLAGEGREQFF.

CDR3 sequence (DNA): TGTGCCAGCAGCTTACGGCGGTTAGCGGGGGGGGAGCAGTACTTC. Its protein is CASSLRRLAGGEQYF. The rearrangement links TRBV7-9 to TRBJ2-7, with 11 bases lining up with TRBD2. V lost 2 bases and J lost 7; bases outside the gene matches: 7. This CDR3 has 15 amino acids. Germline-derived CDR1 and CDR2 are SEHNR and FQNEAQ (reference sequence).

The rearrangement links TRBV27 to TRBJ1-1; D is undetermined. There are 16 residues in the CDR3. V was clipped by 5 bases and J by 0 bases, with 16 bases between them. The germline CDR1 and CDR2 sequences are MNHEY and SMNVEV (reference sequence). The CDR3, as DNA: TGTGCCAGCAGTGTTGATCTCTCTCGGGTGAACACTGAAGCTTTCTTT. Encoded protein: CASSVDLSRVNTEAFF.

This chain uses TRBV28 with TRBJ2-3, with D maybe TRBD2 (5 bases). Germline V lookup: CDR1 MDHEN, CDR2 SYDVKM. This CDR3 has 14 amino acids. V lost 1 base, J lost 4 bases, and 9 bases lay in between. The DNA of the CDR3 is TGTGCCAGCAGTTTATTCGAGAGGGCAGATACGCAGTATTTT. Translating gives CASSLFERADTQYF.